A single T cell receptor beta chain is shown here with its context. This clone came up once. The antigen it binds to is not known. There are no base qualities to consult, and no much larger clone falls within one base. The sample's time point, from its label and the paper: baseline before first vaccination. Vaccinee samples were obtained from the UK trials COV001 and COV002, which included a single-blind randomized controlled phase 2/3 trial of AZD1222 (ChAdOx1 nCoV-19) in healthy adults. For TCRbeta chain sequencing, PBMC samples from trial participants were taken at day 0 and at day 28 after the second dose. This entry is derived from a study of T cell responses to AZD1222 COVID-19 vaccine (dated by TCRdb to 2020 to 2022). For context, the study as a whole: AZD1222 recipients with second doses at about 4 weeks or about 12 weeks were pooled, because spike-specific TCR depth and breadth did not differ between schedules. TCR sequencing was performed for 230 to 250 trial participants, of whom some 200 were given two doses of AZD1222 and 26 were given two doses of MenACWY control vaccine. Trial participants were enrolled into age subgroups of 18-55, 56-69 and 70-plus years, which contained about 150, 27 and 61 TCR-sequenced participants, respectively. The study at large found these results: After two AZD1222 doses, spike-specific TCR breadth and depth were significantly higher than at day 0 and than in MenACWY recipients. Conclusions about previously exposed vaccinees were limited because only a handful of AZD1222 recipients were SARS-CoV-2 seropositive at baseline. Reportedly, close to half of the unique spike-specific TCRs recognized epitopes lying outside the regions that are mutated in the B.1.351 and B.1.1.7 variants. CD4 TCRs associated with the vaccine covered the entire spike protein, and the dominant responses were in regions 160-218 and 743-854. Because no samples from the day 14 peak response were available, repertoires could be characterized only after the peak T cell response. Participants were mostly white British, with more females than males. The authors suggested clonal diversity may have been underestimated. The 56-69-year group was small, and its depth increase did not reach significance, likely because of low power.

From a lookup of the germline V gene, CDR1 and CDR2 are MRHNA and SNTAGT. Reading from cysteine to phenylalanine, the CDR3 counts 16 amino acids. Only the CDR3 DNA is retained, 48 bases long and in frame from the first base. V is cut by 6 bases and J by 4 bases, and the space between the germline ends is 19 bases. The CDR3 regions of human TCRbeta chains were analyzed by immunosequencing. The authors' analysis ran thus. Repertoire TCRs were matched against a reference library of SARS-CoV-2-specific TCRs generated with the MIRA antigen-specificity platform. Breadth was defined as the fraction of unique TCRs that were SARS-CoV-2-associated. Depth was defined as the fraction of total T cells that were SARS-CoV-2-associated. Using the MIRA data, every spike-specific TCR was mapped to the spike region that the TCR reacted to and assigned to either a CD4 or a CD8 class. Log10-transformed breadth and depth values were compared by one-way ANOVA with Sidak's multiple comparisons tests. In its TCRdb copy, this immuneACCESS table keeps in-frame sequences only and misses some clones. Where compared with another copy, unresolved V genes explain less than half of these, and the others have no known cause. The V and J calls and clone size come from that table; D and trimming were worked out from the DNA. The sample yields 150,000 or so clones; roughly 94% were counted once. The ten largest clones capture 0.64% of the sample.

This sample comprised peripheral blood, obtained on day 0 of AZD1222 vaccination. The receptor was isolated from an adult in good health. The V and J genes are TRBV6-4 and TRBJ2-1; a tentative D call is TRBD2 (6 bases match). DNA sequence: TGTGCCAGCAGCTGGGGTCGGGCAGGAGGGTACAATGAGCAGTTCTTC. It encodes CASSWGRAGGYNEQFF.